These 18 T cell receptor beta chains share one sample of origin, sequenced in a study of regulatory T cells in long-lasting Graves disease. As to time point: newly diagnosed GD, antithyroid drugs for less than 3 months. PBMC-derived RNA was used for the TCR library. Relying on iRepertoire HTBI primers and Arm-PCR of CDR3 regions, the team built TCR beta libraries. TCRdb re-analysed the multiplex PCR reads in MiXCR, keeping a single row per CDR3 protein. The data hold 580,000 or so distinct CDR3 sequences, with roughly 15% observed a single time. A further study also used this sample, focusing on T cells in Graves' hyperthyroidism and ophthalmopathy.

The specimen was peripheral blood mononuclear cells (PBMCs), collected at new diagnosis, from a patient treated with antithyroid drugs. The receptors originated from a man aged 18 to 30 with Graves disease.

This clonotype was seen only a few times. This rearrangement joins TRBV2 to TRBJ1-4; 7 bases fit TRBD1. The germline V gene encodes CDR1 SNHLY and CDR2 FYNNEI. V shed 2 bases, J shed 8 bases, and the junction held 8 bases outside the gene matches. This CDR3 comprises 15 residues. The CDR3: CASSERSQGREKLFF. The CDR3 DNA reads TGTGCCAGCAGTGAAAGGTCACAGGGGCGGGAAAAACTGTTTTTT.

This clonotype was observed many times. V usage is TRBV27 and J usage is TRBJ1-1; tentatively, D is TRBD1 (5 bases). Trimming removed 1 base at V and 0 bases at J, with 9 bases between. Per germline, CDR1 MNHEY and CDR2 SMNVEV (reference sequence). The CDR3 has 15 amino acids. The CDR3 region has the DNA TGTGCCAGCAGTTTATGGGGGGAGATGAACACTGAAGCTTTCTTT. Protein product: CASSLWGEMNTEAFF.

This chain connects TRBV4-2 to TRBJ1-1, with D uncertain. V was clipped by 1 base and J by 0 bases, with 6 bases between them. This CDR3 spans 14 amino acids. CDR1 and CDR2 (germline): LGHNA, YNFKEQ. As DNA, the CDR3 is TGTGCCAGCAGCCAAGTCGAACTGAACACTGAAGCTTTCTTT. It is translated as CASSQVELNTEAFF.

In its sample, this clonotype was seen many times. This chain links TRBV7-8 with TRBJ2-1; a possible D gene is TRBD2 (6 bases). Trimming cost V 4 bases and J 6 bases, with 16 bases left between them. The CDR3 is made up of 15 amino acids. Per germline, CDR1 SGHVS and CDR2 FQNEAQ. The CDR3 region is CASSSRIGGGNEQFF. The CDR3 bases are TGTGCCAGCAGCTCAAGGATCGGGGGTGGCAATGAGCAGTTCTTC.

This clonotype was seen repeatedly, ten times or more. V is TRBV27 and J is TRBJ2-1; D possibly corresponds to TRBD1 (6 bases). V was clipped by 10 bases and J by 7 bases, with 20 bases between them. The CDR3 is made up of 14 amino acids. CDR1 is MNHEY and CDR2 is SMNVEV in the germline V gene (reference sequence). CDR3 bases: TGTGCCACCTACCCTTGGGGGCGTGGAAATGAGCAGTTCTTC. Translation: CATYPWGRGNEQFF.

The rearrangement links TRBV20-1 to TRBJ1-1, with 7 nucleotides matching TRBD1. In germline, CDR1 is DFQATT, CDR2 SNEGSKA (reference sequence). The CDR3 totals 14 residues. Trimming at V came to 3 bases and at J to 11 bases, leaving 15 bases not matched to a gene. This CDR3 is CSASNRGHSDEAFF. Here the CDR3 DNA reads TGCAGTGCTAGTAATAGGGGGCATAGTGATGAGGCTTTCTTT.

This clonotype was seen repeatedly, ten times or more. The rearrangement uses TRBV28 and TRBJ2-5, with a possible D match to TRBD2 (5 bases). V was pared by 2 bases and J by 4 bases, with 5 bases between. Germline V lookup: CDR1 MDHEN, CDR2 SYDVKM. This CDR3 region has 12 residues. The CDR3 region has the DNA TGTGCCAGCAGTTTAACTAGAGAGACCCAGTACTTC. The encoded protein is CASSLTRETQYF.

This clonotype came up a few times. V is TRBV25-1 and J is TRBJ2-3; D is perhaps TRBD1 (7 bases). CDR1 is MGHDK and CDR2 is SYGVNS in the germline V gene. Trimming took 0 bases from V and 1 from J, leaving 17 bases between them. This CDR3 comprises 18 residues. CDR3 in DNA: TGTGCCAGCAGTGAATACGCTCCAGGGGGACTCCGCACAGATACGCAGTATTTT. Its translation is CASSEYAPGGLRTDTQYF.

Regarding this clonotype: This may be a read error: a much more frequent sequence differs by one nucleotide. The chain joins TRBV6-2 or TRBV6-3 to TRBJ2-3; 16 bases agree with TRBD2. This CDR3 is built from 20 residues. V was clipped by 6 bases and J by 1 base; unmatched bases: 13. Germline V CDR1 and CDR2: MNHEY, SVGEGT. The CDR3 coding sequence is TGTGCCAGCAGCCCCGGGACTAGCGGGAGGGTCATAATCGGCACAGATACGCAGTATTTT. Its translation is CASSPGTSGRVIIGTDTQYF.

The rearrangement uses TRBV12-3 or TRBV12-4 and TRBJ1-2; maybe TRBD1 (5 bases). Trimming took off 5 bases at V and 2 bases at J, with 15 bases between the two ends. The CDR3 runs 15 residues. DNA of the CDR3: TGTGCCAGCAGTAACCGGGACCAGGGCAACTATGGCTACACCTTC. Its translation: CASSNRDQGNYGYTF.

This clonotype appeared many times. The chain carries TRBV7-9 and TRBJ1-2, with D maybe TRBD1 (5 bases). V dropped 6 bases and J dropped 4 bases, with 12 bases sitting between them. The length of the CDR3 is 13 residues. Germline lookup yields CDR1 SEHNR and CDR2 FQNEAQ (reference sequence). The CDR3, as DNA: TGTGCCAGCAGTCTGGCAGGGACCTATGGCTACACCTTC. Translated, it gives CASSLAGTYGYTF. The full variable domain, in which reference TRBV7-9 and TRBJ1-2 provide the parts outside the CDR3, is DTGVSQNPRHKITKRGQNVTFRCDPISEHNRLYWYRQTLGQGPEFLTYFQNEAQLEKSRLLSDRFSAERPKGSFSTLEIQRTEQGDSAMYLCASSLAGTYGYTFGSGTRLTVV.

This clonotype was seen a few times. J is TRBJ2-1 and V is TRBV19; D perhaps matches TRBD1 (5 bases). This CDR3 has 15 residues. Germline CDR1 and CDR2: LNHDA and SQIVND (reference sequence). The ends were cut back, 3 bases at V and 9 bases at J, with 18 bases in the middle. The CDR3 sequence: CASSIHYQGQGEQFF. The CDR3 DNA follows: TGTGCCAGTAGTATCCACTATCAAGGTCAGGGTGAGCAGTTCTTC.

This clonotype was counted ten times or more. V and J are TRBV25-1 and TRBJ2-7, with a tentative D call TRBD2 (6 bases). The length of the CDR3 is 16 residues. Germline CDR1 and CDR2: MGHDK and SYGVNS. Trimming removed 0 bases at V and 0 bases at J, with 12 bases between. The CDR3 DNA is TGTGCCAGCAGTGAATACTGGCGGGATAGCTCCTACGAGCAGTACTTC. Translated, it gives CASSEYWRDSSYEQYF.

In this sample, this clonotype turned up many times. V usage is TRBV11-2 and J usage is TRBJ2-5; the D gene is possibly TRBD2 (6 bases). V dropped 10 bases and J dropped 5 bases, with 20 bases sitting between them. This CDR3 has 14 amino acids. From germline, CDR1 is SGHAT and CDR2 FQNNGV. This CDR3 is CATSNGGPRETQYF. CDR3 coding DNA: TGTGCCACCTCCAACGGAGGGCCGCGGGAGACCCAGTACTTC.

The CDR3 DNA follows: TGCAGTGCTAATGACCGTGGGACACCCATATCTGAAGCTTTCTTT. This codes for CSANDRGTPISEAFF. This chain uses TRBV20-1 with TRBJ1-1, with D perhaps matching TRBD1 (6 bases). V was shortened by 4 bases and J by 6 bases, with 21 bases between the two germline ends. Germline values: CDR1 DFQATT, CDR2 SNEGSKA (reference sequence). The CDR3 length is 15 residues.

V usage is TRBV10-3 and J usage is TRBJ2-3, with 7 bases matching TRBD1. Germline lookup yields CDR1 ENHRY and CDR2 SYGVKD. The CDR3 length is 13 residues. The V gene end was trimmed by 2 bases and the J gene end by 8 bases; junction bases not matched to a gene: 4. The CDR3 nucleotides read TGTGCCATCAGTGAGAATGACAGGGCTACGCAGTATTTT. Translating it yields CAISENDRATQYF.

The chain has TRBV19 and TRBJ2-1, with TRBD2 matching over 14 bases. Germline lookup yields CDR1 LNHDA and CDR2 SQIVND (reference sequence). The CDR3 sequence is 16 residues long. V shed 6 bases, J shed 5 bases, and the junction held 6 bases outside the gene matches. The CDR3 here is CASRGLGLAGDNEQFF. The CDR3 DNA is TGTGCCAGTAGGGGCCTGGGACTAGCGGGAGACAATGAGCAGTTCTTC.

This clonotype has more than one count but fewer than ten. Written as DNA, the CDR3 is TGTGCCAGCTCACCAGATTTACTAGCGGGAGGAAACGAGCAGTTCTTC. Translation gives CASSPDLLAGGNEQFF. The gene calls are TRBV18 and TRBJ2-1; 12 bases fit TRBD2. The CDR3 runs 16 residues. Trimming at V came to 2 bases and at J to 10 bases, leaving 9 bases not matched to a gene. The germline gives CDR1 KGHSH, CDR2 LQKENI.